These T cell receptor beta chains were read from a single sample in a study of shared clonotypes between healthy human individuals. Produced via immunoSEQ multiplex PCR; TCRdb's table is partial and in-frame only. The sample has 950,000 to 1,300,000 clones, more than 60% seen once. Sequencing input: memory CD4+ T cells sorted from blood. The receptors come from a man in his late teens or twenties in good health. CDR3s leave out the opening cysteine and the closing phenylalanine or tryptophan. The D gene is left open where the match is weak. Only some rows state a clone size, as once, few, many or a class for expanded clones.

NA	NA	TRBV20-1	TRBJ2-5	SAPAAGSQY
NA	TRBD1	TRBV5-1	TRBJ1-5	ASSEGQAPNQPQH
few	TRBD2	TRBV7-9	TRBJ2-7	ASSRPSGSTYEQY
NA	NA	TRBV6-1	TRBJ2-7	ASTPDSAAEQY
NA	TRBD1	TRBV6-5	TRBJ1-1	ASSSPGGTEAF
once	NA	TRBV20-1	TRBJ1-3	SARQINTIY
NA	TRBD1	TRBV7-6	TRBJ1-2	ASSPTGGGGYT
NA	NA	TRBV5-1	TRBJ2-3	ASSLSVTSTDTQY
NA	TRBD1	TRBV19	TRBJ1-6	ASGQGGNSPLH
NA	NA	TRBV5-6	TRBJ1-4	ASSPTEGYGGEKLF
few	NA	TRBV10-1	TRBJ2-7	ASSGLGREQY
few	NA	TRBV15	TRBJ2-6	ATSRDASYHTGANVLT
once	TRBD1	TRBV18	TRBJ1-2	ASSLRHTGEDGYT
NA	NA	TRBV30	TRBJ1-1	ATILLGMNTEAF
NA	TRBD1	TRBV7-3	TRBJ1-2	ASSLQGEIGYT
NA	NA	TRBV4-3	TRBJ1-1	ASSQEKVRGTEAF
NA	TRBD1	TRBV5-4	TRBJ1-2	ASSQGTGGYT
NA	NA	TRBV15	TRBJ1-4	ATSRGLGAANEKLF
few	NA	TRBV29-1	TRBJ1-1	SVQTGTEAF
NA	NA	TRBV11-3	TRBJ2-3	ASSLGGKVRTDTQY
NA	NA	TRBV5-6	TRBJ1-1	ASSRGASTEAF
once	TRBD2	TRBV30	TRBJ2-3	AWIQRTRSDTQY
many	TRBD2	TRBV4-3	TRBJ2-2	ASSQGTSGSKGGELF
few	TRBD2	TRBV11-2	TRBJ2-7	ASSTSGIEQY
NA	TRBD2	TRBV7-2	TRBJ2-1	ASSRRGTSGDSYNEQF
NA	NA	TRBV7-8	TRBJ2-1	ASSHQDYAPSLLGHNEQF
NA	NA	TRBV29-1	TRBJ1-6	SVADSTNSPLH
NA	NA	TRBV7-2	TRBJ1-1	ASSRGGPEAF
NA	NA	TRBV7-9	TRBJ2-3	ASSYGSSSTDTQY
NA	TRBD2	TRBV5-4	TRBJ2-7	ASSSGLAGIREQY
once	NA	TRBV18	TRBJ1-1	ASSPTQYTEAF
NA	NA	TRBV10-2	TRBJ2-4	ASSESGSGNIQY
NA	NA	TRBV4-3	TRBJ2-2	ASSQGTGGAAGELF
NA	NA	TRBV18	TRBJ1-2	ASSHPLSYGYT